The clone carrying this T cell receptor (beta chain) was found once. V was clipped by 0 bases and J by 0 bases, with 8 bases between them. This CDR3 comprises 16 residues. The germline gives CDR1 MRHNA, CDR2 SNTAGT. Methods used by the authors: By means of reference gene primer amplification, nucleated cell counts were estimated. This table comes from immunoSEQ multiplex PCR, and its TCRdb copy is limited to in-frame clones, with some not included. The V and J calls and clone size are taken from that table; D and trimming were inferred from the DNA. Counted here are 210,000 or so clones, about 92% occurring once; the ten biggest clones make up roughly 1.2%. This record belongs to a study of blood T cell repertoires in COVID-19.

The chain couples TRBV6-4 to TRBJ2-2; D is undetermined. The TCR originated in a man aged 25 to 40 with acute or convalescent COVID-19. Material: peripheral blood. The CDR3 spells CASSDSRSSNTGELFF. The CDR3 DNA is TGTGCCAGCAGTGACTCGAGGAGTTCGAACACCGGGGAGCTGTTTTTT.